In its sample, the clone carrying this T cell receptor (beta chain) was seen many times. The length of the CDR3 is 15 residues. Germline lookup yields CDR1 SGHRS and CDR2 YFSETQ. Trimming shortened V by 5 bases and J by 1 base, and 13 bases separated the two germline ends. The sample comes from a study of T-cell reconstitution after alpha-beta-depleted transplantation in children. The authors prepared the TCRbeta library with unique molecular identifiers. TCRdb re-derived calls from the PCR reads in MiXCR, one entry per CDR3 protein. This sample carries roughly 180,000 distinct CDR3 sequences, roughly 14% of them seen once, and the ten largest clones take approximately 13%.

The specimen was PBMCs from the stem cell graft donor, collected from the stem cell graft. The receptor comes from a human donor who donated a stem cell graft to a child with acute lymphoblastic leukemia. V usage is TRBV5-1 and J usage is TRBJ2-1; maybe TRBD1 (6 bases). CDR3 sequence (DNA): TGCGCCAGCAGTCCTCAGGGGACATCCTACAATGAGCAGTTCTTC. It translates to CASSPQGTSYNEQFF.